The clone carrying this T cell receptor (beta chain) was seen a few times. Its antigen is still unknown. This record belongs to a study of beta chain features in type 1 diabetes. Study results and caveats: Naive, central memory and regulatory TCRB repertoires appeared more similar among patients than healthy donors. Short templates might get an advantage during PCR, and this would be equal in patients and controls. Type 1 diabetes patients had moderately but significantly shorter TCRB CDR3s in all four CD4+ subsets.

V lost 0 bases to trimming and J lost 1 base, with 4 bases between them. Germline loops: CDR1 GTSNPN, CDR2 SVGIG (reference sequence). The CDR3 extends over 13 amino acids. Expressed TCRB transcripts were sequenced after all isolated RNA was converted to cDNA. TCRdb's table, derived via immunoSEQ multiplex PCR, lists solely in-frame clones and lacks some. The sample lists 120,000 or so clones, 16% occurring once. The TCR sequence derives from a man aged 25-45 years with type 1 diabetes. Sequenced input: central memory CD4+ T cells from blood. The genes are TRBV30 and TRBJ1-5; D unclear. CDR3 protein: CAWSVESNQPQHF. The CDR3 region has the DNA TGTGCCTGGAGTGTAGAAAGCAATCAGCCCCAGCATTTT. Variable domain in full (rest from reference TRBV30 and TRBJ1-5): SQTIHQWPATLVQPVGSPLSLECTVEGTSNPNLYWYRQAAGRGLQLLFYSVGIGQISSEVPQNLSASRPQDRQFILSSKKLLLSDSGFYLCAWSVESNQPQHFGDGTRLSIL.